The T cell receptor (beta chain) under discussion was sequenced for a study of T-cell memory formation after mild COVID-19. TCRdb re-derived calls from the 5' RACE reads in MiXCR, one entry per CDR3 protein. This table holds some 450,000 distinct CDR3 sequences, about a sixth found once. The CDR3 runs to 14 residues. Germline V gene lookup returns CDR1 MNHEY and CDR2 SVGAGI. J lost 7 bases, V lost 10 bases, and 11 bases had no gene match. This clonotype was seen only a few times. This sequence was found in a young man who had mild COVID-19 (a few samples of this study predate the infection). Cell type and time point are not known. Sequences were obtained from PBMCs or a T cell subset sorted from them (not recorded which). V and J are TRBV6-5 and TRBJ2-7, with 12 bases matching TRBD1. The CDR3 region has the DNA TGTGCCACCCAAGCGGGACAGGGGGCGAGGGAGCAGTACTTC. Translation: CATQAGQGAREQYF.